The present T cell receptor (beta chain) was sequenced within a study of blood T cell repertoires in COVID-19. The junction had 15 bases not matched to a gene; V was cut back by 6 bases and J by 8 bases. The length of the CDR3 is 16 residues. Germline V CDR1 and CDR2: MGHRA, YSYEKL. Assay: immunoSEQ multiplex PCR; the TCRdb copy retains only in-frame clones and omits some. Altogether around 330,000 clones are present, around 89% being singletons, with the ten largest covering roughly a tenth. This clone was recorded a few times. Participants came from about 24 US areas, aged roughly 18 to 95 years. Participant-given clinical history determined each cohort assignment.

The sample consisted of PBMCs or T cells enriched from blood (not recorded which). This TCR came from a woman aged 40 to 50 who had recovered from COVID-19. The chain combines TRBV4-1 with TRBJ2-2; TRBD2 matches 7 bases. DNA of the CDR3: TGCGCCAGCAGTCCCCTTCCGGGACTACGTATGGGGGAGCTGTTTTTT. It yields the protein CASSPLPGLRMGELFF.